Below are 16 T cell receptor beta chains sequenced from a single sample in a study of radiotherapy plus CTLA-4 blockade in lung cancer. The protocol was immunoSEQ multiplex PCR, while the TCRdb copy is restricted to in-frame clones and leaves out a portion. This repertoire shows some 50,000 clones, roughly 80% found once; its top ten account for under 3.5%. This specimen was peripheral blood, taken from a patient treated with radiotherapy plus ipilimumab. The receptors shown here come from a human donor with non-small cell lung cancer who had a partial response to radiotherapy plus ipilimumab.

The rearrangement links TRBV11-3 to TRBJ2-2, with D unclear. V lost 4 bases and J 5 bases, leaving 2 bases between the germline ends. In germline, CDR1 is SGHNT, CDR2 YENEEA. The CDR3 is 11 amino acids. CDR3 sequence reads: CASSSTGELFF. As DNA, the CDR3 is TGTGCCAGCAGCTCTACCGGGGAGCTGTTTTTT. Based on the CDR3 plus reference TRBV11-3 and TRBJ2-2, the full variable domain is EAGVVQSPRYKIIEKKQPVAFWCNPISGHNTLYWYLQNLGQGPELLIRYENEEAVDDSQLPKDRFSAERLKGVDSTLKIQPAELGDSAVYLCASSSTGELFFGEGSRLTVL.

This clone showed up just once. This rearrangement joins TRBV9 to TRBJ2-2, with D possibly TRBD2 on 6 matching bases. Trimming removed 0 bases from V and 1 base from J, with 13 bases in between. Germline CDR1 and CDR2: SGDLS and YYNGEE. The CDR3 loop spans 17 amino acids. Here the CDR3 DNA reads TGTGCCAGCAGCGTAGCTGGTGGGCGGGGGAACACCGGGGAGCTGTTTTTT. Its translation: CASSVAGGRGNTGELFF.

This clone turned up a few times. This sequence joins TRBV7-2 and TRBJ1-1; a weak D match, TRBD1 (5 bases). The CDR3 covers 15 residues. Per germline, CDR1 SGHTA and CDR2 FQGNSA. Trimming took off 1 base at V and 4 bases at J, with 13 bases between the two ends. Written as DNA, the CDR3 is TGTGCCAGCAGCTTAGTGGGGCCGGGCAGCACTGAAGCTTTCTTT. Amino acid sequence: CASSLVGPGSTEAFF. Variable domain in full (rest from reference TRBV7-2 and TRBJ1-1): GAGVSQSPSNKVTEKGKDVELRCDPISGHTALYWYRQSLGQGLEFLIYFQGNSAPDKSGLPSDRFSAERTGGSVSTLTIQRTQQEDSAVYLCASSLVGPGSTEAFFGQGTRLTVV.

This chain connects TRBV4-1 to TRBJ1-1; the D gene is possibly TRBD1 (5 bases). CDR3 size: 14 residues. V gave up 0 bases and J gave up 6 bases, with 11 bases separating them. Germline V gives CDR1 MGHRA, CDR2 YSYEKL. CDR3 residues: CASSQEAGLAEAFF. The DNA of the CDR3 is TGCGCCAGCAGCCAAGAAGCAGGGTTGGCTGAAGCTTTCTTT.

The gene calls are TRBV9 and TRBJ1-2; 8 bases map to TRBD1. The CDR3 has 14 amino acids. Per germline, CDR1 SGDLS and CDR2 YYNGEE. Trimming at V came to 7 bases and at J to 6 bases, leaving 11 bases not matched to a gene. CDR3 sequence (DNA): TGTGCCAGCGGTGTCCGGACAGGGAAGAATGGCTACACCTTC. Translating it yields CASGVRTGKNGYTF. Full variable domain (outside the CDR3, taken from reference TRBV9 and TRBJ1-2): DSGVTQTPKHLITATGQRVTLRCSPRSGDLSVYWYQQSLDQGLQFLIQYYNGEERAKGNILERFSAQQFPDLHSELNLSSLELGDSALYFCASGVRTGKNGYTFGSGTRLTVV.

With regard to this clone: The sample carries other DNA sequences with the same CDR3. V and J are TRBV5-1 and TRBJ2-7, with D possibly matching TRBD1 (8 bases). Germline CDR1 is SGHRS and CDR2 is YFSETQ. CDR3 length: 13 residues. The V end lost 5 bases, the J end lost 4 bases, and 13 bases lay between the germline ends. The CDR3 sequence: CASSGQGGYEQYF. In DNA form, the CDR3 reads TGCGCCAGCAGTGGACAGGGAGGGTACGAGCAGTACTTC. The complete variable domain, with remaining parts taken from reference TRBV5-1 and TRBJ2-7, reads KAGVTQTPRYLIKTRGQQVTLSCSPISGHRSVSWYQQTPGQGLQFLFEYFSETQRNKGNFPGRFSGRQFSNSRSEMNVSTLELGDSALYLCASSGQGGYEQYFGPGTRLTVT.

The genes are TRBV27 and TRBJ2-7; TRBD1 matches at 9 bases. J was trimmed by 1 base and V by 4 bases; bases with no gene match: 2. CDR3 length: 14 residues. Germline CDR1 reads MNHEY; CDR2 reads SMNVEV (reference sequence). The CDR3 spells CASSWGQGSYEQYF. CDR3 in DNA: TGTGCCAGCAGTTGGGGACAGGGATCCTACGAGCAGTACTTC.

The chain has TRBV5-3 and TRBJ2-5; D may be TRBD2 (5 bases). TRBV5-3 has ORF status, its function being uncertain. This CDR3 contains 15 residues. Trimming took off 4 bases at V and 0 bases at J, with 13 bases between the two ends. The CDR3 DNA reads as TGTGCCAGAAGCCGGGCGGAGGAAAACCAAGAGACCCAGTACTTC. Its protein product is CARSRAEENQETQYF.

The V and J genes are TRBV7-8 and TRBJ2-7; TRBD2 matches at 8 bases. Losses at the gene ends were 6 bases for V and 4 bases for J; bases not matched to a gene: 5. The length of the CDR3 is 13 residues. Germline CDR1 reads SGHVS; CDR2 reads FQNEAQ. The CDR3 spells CASRGGGSYEQYF. CDR3 nucleotides: TGTGCCAGCAGGGGCGGGGGGTCATACGAGCAGTACTTC.

The V call is TRBV9, the J call TRBJ1-3; D ambiguous. Deletions cut 0 bases from V and 0 bases from J, with 7 bases between. The CDR3 is 15 residues long. Germline-derived CDR1 and CDR2 are SGDLS and YYNGEE. CDR3 sequence: CASSVVGSSGNTIYF. CDR3 coding DNA: TGTGCCAGCAGCGTAGTGGGCAGCTCTGGAAACACCATATATTTT.

The chain carries TRBV27 and TRBJ1-6; TRBD1 matches 7 bases. Germline CDR1 is MNHEY and CDR2 is SMNVEV (reference sequence). This CDR3 comprises 14 residues. After removal of 5 bases from V and 7 bases from J, the junction contained 5 bases not matched to a gene. The CDR3 here is CASSTGTVNSPLHF. The CDR3, as DNA: TGTGCCAGCAGTACCGGGACAGTCAATTCACCCCTCCACTTT.

This clone appeared once. J is TRBJ2-7 and V is TRBV28; no reliable D call. This CDR3 region has 11 residues. V dropped 4 bases and J dropped 8 bases, with 9 bases sitting between them. Germline values: CDR1 MDHEN, CDR2 SYDVKM. The CDR3 DNA sequence: TGTGCCAGCAGTTCTAACAGTCAGCAGTACTTC. It yields the protein CASSSNSQQYF.

The chain has TRBV19 and TRBJ2-7, with 9 bases lining up with TRBD1. After removal of 2 bases from V and 6 bases from J, the junction contained 5 bases not matched to a gene. CDR3 length equals 14 residues. Germline loops: CDR1 LNHDA, CDR2 SQIVND (reference sequence). This chain's CDR3 is CASSIKQGATEQYF. CDR3 nucleotides: TGTGCCAGTAGTATAAAACAGGGGGCGACCGAGCAGTACTTC.

The rearrangement uses TRBV10-2 and TRBJ2-7, with 11 bases lining up with TRBD2. The germline CDR1 and CDR2 sequences are WSHSY and SAAADI. The V and J ends lost 10 bases and 1 base, in that order; junction bases with no gene match: 6. This CDR3 spans 14 amino acids. CDR3 coding DNA: TGCGCCACCTTAGCGGGGGGGCCGTCCTACGAGCAGTACTTC. Translation: CATLAGGPSYEQYF.

This clone was seen more than once but under ten times. The rearrangement links TRBV5-1 to TRBJ1-3; no clear D gene. V lost 4 bases, J lost 4 bases, and 9 bases lay in between. The V gene's germline CDR1 is SGHRS and CDR2 YFSETQ. The CDR3 sequence is 13 residues long. In DNA, the CDR3 is TGCGCCAGCAGCGGAGGTGGAGGAAACACCATATATTTT. It translates to CASSGGGGNTIYF.

This chain links TRBV6-5 with TRBJ2-7; possibly TRBD1 for D (5 bases). The CDR3 covers 13 residues. CDR1 MNHEY and CDR2 SVGAGI come from the germline V gene. The V gene lost 6 bases and the J gene lost 3 bases, with 12 bases spanning the gap. The CDR3, as DNA: TGTGCCAGCAGACCCTCAGGGAACTACGAGCAGTACTTC. Its translation: CASRPSGNYEQYF.